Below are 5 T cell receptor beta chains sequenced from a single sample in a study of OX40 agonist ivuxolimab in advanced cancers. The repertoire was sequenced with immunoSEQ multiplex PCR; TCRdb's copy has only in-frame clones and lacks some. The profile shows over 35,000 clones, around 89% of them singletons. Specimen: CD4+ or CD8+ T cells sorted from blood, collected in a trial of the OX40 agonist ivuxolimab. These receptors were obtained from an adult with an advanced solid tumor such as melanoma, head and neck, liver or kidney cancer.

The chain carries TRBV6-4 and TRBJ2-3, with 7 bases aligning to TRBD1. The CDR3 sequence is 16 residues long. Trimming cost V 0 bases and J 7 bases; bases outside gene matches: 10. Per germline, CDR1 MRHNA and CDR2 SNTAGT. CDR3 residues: CASSDSYGTAPYTQYF. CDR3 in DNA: TGTGCCAGCAGTGACTCTTACGGGACAGCACCTTATACGCAGTATTTT.

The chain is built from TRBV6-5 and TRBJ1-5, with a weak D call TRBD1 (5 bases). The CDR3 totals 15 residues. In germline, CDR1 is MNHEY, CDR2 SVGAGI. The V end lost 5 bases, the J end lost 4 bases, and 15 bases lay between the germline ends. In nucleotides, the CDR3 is TGTGCCAGCAGTCCCGGGGGAGGCGAAAATCAGCCCCAGCATTTT. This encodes CASSPGGGENQPQHF.

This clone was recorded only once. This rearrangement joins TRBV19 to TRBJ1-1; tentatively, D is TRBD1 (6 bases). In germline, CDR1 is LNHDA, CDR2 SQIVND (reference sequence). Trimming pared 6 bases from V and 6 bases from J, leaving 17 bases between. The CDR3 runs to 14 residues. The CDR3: CASSGGTGLSEAFF. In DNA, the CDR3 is TGTGCCAGTAGCGGAGGAACAGGGCTTTCTGAAGCTTTCTTT.

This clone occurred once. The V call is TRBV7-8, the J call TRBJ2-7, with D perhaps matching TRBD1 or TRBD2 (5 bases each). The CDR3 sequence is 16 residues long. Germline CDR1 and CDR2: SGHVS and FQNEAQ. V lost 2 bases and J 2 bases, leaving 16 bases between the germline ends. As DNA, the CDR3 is TGTGCCAGCAGCTTAAGTTATTCAGGGACCGCCTACGAGCAGTACTTC. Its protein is CASSLSYSGTAYEQYF. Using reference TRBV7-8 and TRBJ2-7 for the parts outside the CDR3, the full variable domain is GAGVSQSPRYKVAKRGQDVALRCDPISGHVSLFWYQQALGQGPEFLTYFQNEAQLDKSGLPSDRFFAERPEGSVSTLKIQRTQQEDSAVYLCASSLSYSGTAYEQYFGPGTRLTVT.

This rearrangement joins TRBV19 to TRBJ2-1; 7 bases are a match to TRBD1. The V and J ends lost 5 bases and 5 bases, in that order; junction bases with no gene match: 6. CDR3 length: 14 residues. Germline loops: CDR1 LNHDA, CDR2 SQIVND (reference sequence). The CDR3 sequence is CASSQQGYDNEQFF. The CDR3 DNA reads TGTGCCAGTAGTCAACAGGGGTATGACAATGAGCAGTTCTTC.